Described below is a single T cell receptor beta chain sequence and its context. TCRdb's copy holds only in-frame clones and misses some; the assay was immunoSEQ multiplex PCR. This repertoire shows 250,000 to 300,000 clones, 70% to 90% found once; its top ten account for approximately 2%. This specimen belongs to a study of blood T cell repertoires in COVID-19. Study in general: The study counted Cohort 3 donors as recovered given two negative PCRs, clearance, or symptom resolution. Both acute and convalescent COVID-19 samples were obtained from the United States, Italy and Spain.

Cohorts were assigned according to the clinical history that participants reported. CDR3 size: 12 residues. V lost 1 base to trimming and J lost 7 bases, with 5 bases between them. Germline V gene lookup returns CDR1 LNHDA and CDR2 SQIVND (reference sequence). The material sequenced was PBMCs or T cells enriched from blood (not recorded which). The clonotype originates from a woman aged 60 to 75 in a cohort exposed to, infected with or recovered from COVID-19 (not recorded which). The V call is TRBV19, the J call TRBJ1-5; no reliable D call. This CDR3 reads CASSIGSQPQHF. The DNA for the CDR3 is TGTGCCAGTAGTATAGGGAGCCAGCCCCAGCATTTT.